The clone carrying this TCR beta chain was found many times. The record originates from a study of T cells in Graves' hyperthyroidism and ophthalmopathy. Across the whole study: Peripheral blood was obtained at initial diagnosis, preceding any treatment.

The germline gives CDR1 LGHDT, CDR2 YNNKEL (reference sequence). V was trimmed by 1 base and J by 0 bases, leaving 11 bases between them. The CDR3 has 16 residues. Among ophthalmopathy patients, the Clinical Activity Score reached at least 3, the NOSPECS grade reached at least 4, and duration remained under 3 months. Clinical symptoms, serum thyroxine, TRAb, thyroid ultrasound and orbital computed tomography established diagnosis. TCR beta CDR3 regions were amplified from RNA transcripts. Initially, a first-round RT-PCR of the TCR CDR3 employed the HTBI primer set. One entry per CDR3 protein, called by TCRdb with MiXCR from the multiplex PCR reads. The data hold fewer than 450,000 distinct CDR3 sequences, with about 14% observed a single time.

This TCR was sampled from a man aged 50 to 59 with Graves' ophthalmopathy. The sequencing input was blood. The J gene is TRBJ2-3, the V gene TRBV3-1, with D perhaps matching TRBD2 (6 bases). The CDR3 here is CASSQGVGLSTDTQYF. The DNA for the CDR3 is TGTGCCAGCAGCCAAGGAGTCGGACTAAGCACAGATACGCAGTATTTT.